This TCR beta chain comes out of a study of regulatory T cells in long-lasting Graves disease (dated by TCRdb to the early 2020s). With regard to the full study: Antithyroid drugs had been taken for less than 3 months by newly diagnosed Graves' disease patients. A total of roughly 35 samples underwent TCR sequencing: about 13 from persistent and some 20 from newly diagnosed Graves' disease patients. The study took place in China and was registered as a clinical trial. This study used TCR sequencing and RNA sequencing of peripheral blood to compare persistent Graves' disease patients against newly diagnosed Graves' disease patients.

This clonotype was seen ten or more times. The clone's antigen remains unknown. The input lacks base qualities; no much larger clone sits a single base away. Receptor libraries were prepared by multiplex PCR. Sequenced using an Illumina HiSeq 4000. TCR beta libraries were built with iRepertoire HTBI primers and Arm-PCR amplification of CDR3 regions. Before sequencing, the PCR products underwent gel purification. The source study handled its data this way. Gene usage analysis of CDR3 amino acid clonotypes relied on the approximately 60 TRBV and around 14 TRBJ segments identified across samples. Filtered high-quality paired reads were merged into contigs using COPE and FqMerger. BLAST was used to align contigs to IMGT TRBV, TRBD and TRBJ reference genes, with CDR3 defined following IMGT. Clonotypes above 0.1% frequency were classified as highly expanded clones. Repertoire diversity was measured by Shannon entropy, and V-J evenness by the Gini coefficient. A clonotype found in more than one individual was treated as public. Using fastp at Q25 and MiXCR, TCRdb reprocessed the public reads and kept productive beta chains. Each record represents a unique CDR3 protein, reported with the most common genes and DNA among its rows. The V and J calls here are based on TCRdb, not the publication. The sample records hundreds of thousands of distinct CDR3 sequences, less than 20% of which are singletons. In total, the top ten clones hold around a sixth of the sample.

Broad study findings and their caveats: Patients with persistent disease shared more public clonotypes (roughly 2,900) than newly diagnosed patients did (around 930). Persistent disease showed preferential use of TRBV28, TRBJ1-2 and TRBJ2-5, whereas newly diagnosed disease favored TRBV20-1 and TRBJ2-1. The small sample size was acknowledged by the authors as a limitation that may reduce accuracy. Sequencing and analysis were restricted to the TCR beta chain. Peripheral blood alone was examined, since thyroid tissue, which constituted the primary lesion, could not be accessed. Lower TCR Shannon entropy and fewer highly expanded clones were observed in persistent Graves' disease patients than in newly diagnosed patients, which suggested clonal expansion.

What the time point label conveys for this sample: newly diagnosed GD, antithyroid drugs for less than 3 months. RNA was extracted from PBMCs in TRIzol for both TCR sequencing and RNA sequencing. Graves' disease was diagnosed according to American Thyroid Association guidelines. Recruitment of patients was carried out at an endocrinology department in Xi'an, China. Each patient gave roughly 8.4 milliliters of peripheral blood, collected in an EDTA anticoagulant tube. Ficoll Paque Plus density gradient separation was used to isolate PBMCs, and no further T cell sorting was done. An Agilent 2100 Bioanalyzer and agarose gel were used to assess RNA quality, and a NanoDrop 2000 was used to measure RNA concentration. Germline trimming: 3 bases from V, 5 bases from J; junction bases outside gene matches: 13. Including the terminal cysteine and phenylalanine, the CDR3 comprises 17 residues. Of the read, only the CDR3 DNA is kept; its 51 bases are in frame from base 1. For CDR1 and CDR2, the germline V gene lists SGHRS and YFSETQ.

Separately, the same data were catalogued under a study of T cells in Graves' hyperthyroidism and ophthalmopathy. As the second study states: Stable Graves' hyperthyroidism was defined as the absence of progression to ophthalmopathy over 18 months of follow-up. Hyperthyroidism patients were newly diagnosed, had a disease duration of under 2 months, and were aged 18 to 65 years. Patients with uncontrolled infections, other autoimmune diseases, pregnancy or lactation were excluded. Diagnoses were based on clinical symptoms, serum thyroxine and TRAb, thyroid ultrasound and orbital computed tomography. For the first round of RT-PCR on the TCR CDR3, the HTBI primer set was used together with the Qiagen OneStep RT-PCR kit. Blood samples also contained most of the expanded thyroid clonotypes (frequency above 0.001), which suggests that blood repertoires may reflect thyroid immune responses. A 13 V-J signature model separated ophthalmopathy from stable hyperthyroidism, with about 90% sensitivity and approximately 81% specificity in cross-validation and 80%/75% in testing. In validation, the model predicted progression to ophthalmopathy with approximately 71% sensitivity and about 72% specificity, a median of 6.5 months before onset. To identify distinguishing TCR V-J signatures, a discovery cohort of 100 patients was used, comprising 40 to 45 with Graves' ophthalmopathy and some 57 with stable Graves' hyperthyroidism. An independent validation cohort of fewer than 20 hyperthyroidism patients and approximately 17 patients who later progressed to ophthalmopathy tested prospective prediction of ophthalmopathy. The 100 discovery patients were divided at random into training and test sets in a 7:3 ratio. Thyroid tissue and blood T-cell repertoires from about six Graves' hyperthyroidism patients were also compared in the study. After blood sampling, hyperthyroidism patients were treated with methimazole at a starting dose of 30 mg daily, and ophthalmopathy patients were treated with high-dose intravenous methylprednisolone. A second multiplex PCR round built the libraries, followed by size selection and purification. Libraries were sequenced paired-end with 100 bp reads on an Illumina HiSeq2000. SOAPnuke was used to process the raw data, with reads discarded if the reads contained adapters or uncalled bases, had a mean Phred below 15, or lacked an exact constant-primer or identifier match. High-quality paired reads were merged with COPE v1.2.5, and unique nucleotide sequences were defined as clonotypes. Clonotypes were aligned to IMGT TRBV, TRBD and TRBJ reference segments using MiTCR v1.1. Only V-J combinations with frequency above 0.0001, covering about 99% of repertoires, were analysed. The TCS score was defined as F50 (clonal expansion) divided by E x V (chaos), with BLOSUM62-based TCRdist calculated between CDR3 peptides within each V-J. Welch's t-statistics and random forest reduced roughly 500 V-J features to about 12, which were used in a naive Bayes classifier (R e1071). Sample size was not statistically predetermined, and investigators were not blinded to group allocation. The paper describes TCR Vbeta CDR3 sequencing of some 130 peripheral blood samples, made up of 43 ophthalmopathy patients, some 76 hyperthyroidism patients and about 17 progressor patients.

The rearranged chain carries TRBV5-1 and TRBJ2-3; the junction holds 9 bases that match TRBD2. This clonotype originated in a woman in her thirties with Graves disease. Donor details come from another sample of the same person, matched by shared clones. The sequenced sample was peripheral blood mononuclear cells (PBMCs), obtained at new diagnosis, from a patient treated with antithyroid drugs. The sequenced DNA is TGCGCCAGCAGCTCGAAACCACTAGCGGGTGACTTAGATACGCAGTATTTT. This sequence encodes CASSSKPLAGDLDTQYF.